These T cell receptor beta chains were read from a single sample in a study of shared clonotypes between healthy human individuals. The table came from immunoSEQ multiplex PCR; TCRdb's copy has only in-frame clones and leaves some out. The sample includes 640,000 or so clones, about two thirds of them seen just once. The source material was memory CD4+ T cells sorted from blood. All receptors come from a woman aged 30 to 39 in good health. Each CDR3 is given with its conserved first and last residue.

TRBV10-1 CASSEGSGRGRQFF
TRBV6-6 CASSYSISGSYEQYF
TRBV2 CASARDTNQPQHF
TRBV18 CASSLAGTHNEQFF
TRBV10-1 CASSKTGTGLNEQYF
TRBV7-9 CASSIGLEGTEAFF
TRBV5-4 CASSRTSSGWDEQYF
TRBV11-2 CASSLYIAGTYEQYF
TRBV7-9 CASNRADGGQGNYGYTF
TRBV11-2 CASSSPRAGRAANTQYF
TRBV5-1 CASSFSSETQYF
TRBV7-2 CASSPRQLSTDTQYF
TRBV9 CASSVGSGIDGETQYF
TRBV10-3 CATKKLTGRGYTF
TRBV2 CASRTNRVGTDTQYF
TRBV2 CASKGTASSYEQYF
TRBV5-1 CASSLGDRDAGGYTF
TRBV27 CASSPGRDREAFF
TRBV25-1 CASSGTVTYEQYF
TRBV28 CASGPRGSLPRGTQYF
TRBV27 CASSPRGSSRRTNEKLFF
TRBV5-4 CASSTAGQNTEAFF
TRBV14 CASSQAFRGAREQYF
TRBV15 CATSRFEEIHSGNTIYF
TRBV5-5 CASSLGLAESYNEQFF
TRBV7-6 CASSLRQGDQPQHF
TRBV7-9 CASSSLAGGTGELFF
TRBV6-5 CASSYQGYGYTF
TRBV28 CASGLTRLGGTDTQYF
TRBV11-1 CASSTNMNTEAFF
TRBV2 CASSDPGGTEAFF
TRBV18 CASSLPGEAKNIQYF
TRBV5-8 CATGRTGELFF
TRBV9 CASSRGQGMGNTIYF
TRBV6-5 CASRTTGASTDTQYF
TRBV4-1 CASRLVGSATGELFF
TRBV5-4 CASSLLVDSLLTGANVLTF
TRBV29-1 CSVEGARLGTLFYEQYF
TRBV2 CASSAPGPLSGNTIYF
TRBV19 CASSRQGTSEKLFF
TRBV5-5 CASSLEWGDTQYF
TRBV28 CASKSRRERPEAFF
TRBV10-3 CAISGGTSLDTQYF
TRBV28 CASHSPTGGSNQPQHF
TRBV7-9 CASSPGLAPYNEQFF
TRBV7-8 CASSARDYLISYNEQFF
TRBV18 CASSPRLSRGGKGNTEAFF
TRBV14 CGSWEREGLYSYEQYF